Each of the 13 T cell receptor beta chains below was sequenced from the same sample in a study of blood T cells in healthy people across ages. PCR was performed a second time for about 7 to 12 cycles using a sample-barcoded 5' primer and a J-beta primer mix. TCRdb ran MiXCR on the 5' RACE reads and lists one entry per CDR3 protein. The sample contains 1,500,000 or so distinct CDR3 sequences, 35% to 45% of which appear only once. Sequenced material: blood. All receptors derive from a woman aged 18-30 years in good health.

This clonotype has only a few counts. This chain links TRBV5-1 with TRBJ2-7; D is unclear. V lost 2 bases and J lost 1, with 13 bases in between. The CDR3 loop spans 15 amino acids. The germline V gene has CDR1 SGHRS and CDR2 YFSETQ. The CDR3 DNA sequence: TGCGCCAGCAGCTTTGACCCGGTGCCTTCCTACGAGCAGTACTTC. Its translation: CASSFDPVPSYEQYF.

This clonotype was recorded a few times. The chain has TRBV20-1 and TRBJ2-1; 7 bases map to TRBD2. The CDR3 extends over 15 amino acids. From germline, CDR1 is DFQATT and CDR2 SNEGSKA (reference sequence). The trim removed 6 bases at V and 6 bases at J, leaving 14 bases unmatched. The CDR3 DNA reads TGCAGTGCCCCAGATCTGACTAGCTCCCCCAATGAGCAGTTCTTC. It specifies CSAPDLTSSPNEQFF.

The V and J genes are TRBV4-2 and TRBJ2-7; no definite D call. Per germline, CDR1 LGHNA and CDR2 YNFKEQ. V shed 0 bases and J shed 3 bases, with 12 bases lying between them. The CDR3 is 15 residues long. CDR3 loop: CASSQDEAAGYEQYF. CDR3 nucleotides: TGTGCCAGCAGCCAAGATGAGGCAGCAGGCTACGAGCAGTACTTC.

This chain links TRBV20-1 with TRBJ2-7; a weak D match, TRBD1 (6 bases). Per germline, CDR1 DFQATT and CDR2 SNEGSKA (reference sequence). V was shortened by 0 bases and J by 4 bases, with 13 bases between the two germline ends. CDR3 length equals 14 residues. For the CDR3, the DNA is TGCAGTGCTAGAGATCAGAGGACAGCGTACGAGCAGTACTTC. Translating it yields CSARDQRTAYEQYF.

The rearrangement uses TRBV5-1 and TRBJ2-7; TRBD2 matches 8 bases. CDR1 and CDR2 from the germline V gene are SGHRS and YFSETQ. The CDR3 is 15 amino acids. V lost 4 bases and J lost 1; bases outside the gene matches: 7. DNA for the CDR3: TGCGCCAGCAGCACCGGCGGGAGGCGATCCTACGAGCAGTACTTC. It yields the protein CASSTGGRRSYEQYF.

V is TRBV6-1 and J is TRBJ1-5; no definite D call. Per the germline V gene, CDR1 is MNHNS and CDR2 is SASEGT. The CDR3 runs to 14 residues. Trimming removed 4 bases at V and 3 bases at J, with 10 bases between. CDR3 in DNA: TGTGCCAGCAGTGGACGGTCGCTCAATCAGCCCCAGCATTTT. Encoded protein: CASSGRSLNQPQHF.

This clonotype was seen more than once but under ten times. The chain recombines TRBV12-3 or TRBV12-4 with TRBJ1-1; possibly TRBD1 for D (5 bases). Trimming left V 6 bases short and J 4 bases short, with 12 bases between. This CDR3 is 13 amino acids long. CDR3 DNA: TGTGCCAGCAGCCCGGGGGATTCCACTGAAGCTTTCTTT. This sequence encodes CASSPGDSTEAFF.

The chain uses TRBV20-1 and TRBJ1-5; no firm D call. V lost 0 bases, J lost 0 bases, and 9 bases lay in between. In germline, CDR1 is DFQATT, CDR2 SNEGSKA (reference sequence). The CDR3 has 15 amino acids. As DNA, the CDR3 is TGCAGTGCTAGAGAGGACGGATATAGCAATCAGCCCCAGCATTTT. This gives the protein CSAREDGYSNQPQHF.

V gene TRBV13 combines with J gene TRBJ2-3; D perhaps matches TRBD1 (5 bases). Trimming shortened V by 3 bases and J by 0 bases, and 10 bases separated the two germline ends. CDR1 is PRHDT and CDR2 is FYEKMQ in the germline V gene (reference sequence). The CDR3 covers 15 residues. The chain's CDR3 is CASSFKGSSTDTQYF. CDR3 in DNA: TGTGCCAGCAGCTTCAAGGGGTCTAGCACAGATACGCAGTATTTT.

The chain employs TRBV12-3 or TRBV12-4 and TRBJ2-7; perhaps TRBD2 as D (6 bases). The J call may not be correct, given that the DNA end is closer to TRBJ2-5. CDR3 length: 15 residues. The DNA for the CDR3 is TGTGCCAGCAGTAACACGGCACGGGACTCGTCGACCCAGTACTTC. This encodes CASSNTARDSSTQYF.

The gene calls are TRBV18 and TRBJ1-2; maybe TRBD1 (6 bases). CDR3 length: 15 amino acids. V dropped 6 bases and J dropped 2 bases, with 16 bases sitting between them. CDR1 and CDR2 (germline): KGHSH, LQKENI. As DNA, the CDR3 is TGTGCCAGCTCTGCGGGGGGCTTAACCAACTATGGCTACACCTTC. Translated, it gives CASSAGGLTNYGYTF.

This clonotype was counted only a few times. The V and J genes are TRBV12-3 or TRBV12-4 and TRBJ1-5, with 9 bases lining up with TRBD1. CDR3 length equals 16 residues. J was trimmed by 6 bases and V by 5 bases; bases with no gene match: 11. CDR3 amino acids: CASSPGTGRTSQPQHF. The CDR3 DNA is TGTGCCAGCAGTCCCGGGACAGGGCGAACCAGTCAGCCCCAGCATTTT.

The rearrangement joins TRBV28 to TRBJ1-2, with D maybe TRBD1 (6 bases). V lost 8 bases to trimming and J lost 7 bases, with 11 bases between them. The V gene's germline CDR1 is MDHEN and CDR2 SYDVKM. The CDR3 loop spans 11 amino acids. In DNA, the CDR3 is TGTGCCAGCGCAGGGGAGTCTGGCTACACCTTC. Amino acid sequence: CASAGESGYTF.